This entry lists 28 T cell receptor beta chains sequenced from one sample in a study of shared clonotypes between healthy human individuals. Only in-frame clones appear in the TCRdb table, and some are missing; sequencing was by immunoSEQ multiplex PCR. Among hundreds of thousands of clones listed, 73% were seen once. The source material was memory CD4+ T cells sorted from blood. Subset defined: CD45RA-negative fraction. The receptor set was obtained from a young woman in good health.

V usage is TRBV28 and J usage is TRBJ1-3; 10 nucleotides agree with TRBD1. V shed 7 bases, J shed 4 bases, and the junction held 10 bases outside the gene matches. This CDR3 region has 16 residues. Per the germline V gene, CDR1 is MDHEN and CDR2 is SYDVKM. The CDR3 spells CASIPGTGVKGNTIYF. Here the CDR3 DNA reads TGTGCCAGCATACCCGGGACAGGGGTCAAAGGAAACACCATATATTTT.

The chain has TRBV29-1 and TRBJ2-7, with TRBD2 matching over 7 bases. CDR3 length: 14 amino acids. V gave up 6 bases and J gave up 1 base; unmatched junction bases: 9. Germline CDR1 and CDR2: SQVTM and ANQGSEA. CDR3: CSVGEGGHSYEQYF. Written as DNA, the CDR3 is TGCAGCGTGGGGGAGGGCGGACATTCCTACGAGCAGTACTTC.

The genes are TRBV11-3 and TRBJ1-1; a weak D match, TRBD1 (5 bases). V was clipped by 5 bases and J by 7 bases, with 17 bases between them. The CDR3 spans 14 residues. Germline values: CDR1 SGHNT, CDR2 YENEEA. The CDR3 DNA sequence: TGTGCCAGCAGCAACACCCAGGGTTCGGGTGAAGCTTTCTTT. Translating gives CASSNTQGSGEAFF.

The rearrangement uses TRBV28 and TRBJ2-7; D may correspond to TRBD1 or TRBD2 (5 bases each). The germline V gene has CDR1 MDHEN and CDR2 SYDVKM. Trimming took 6 bases from V and 4 from J, leaving 25 bases between them. The length of the CDR3 is 17 residues. CDR3 region: CASRDEGRRGVAYEQYF. The DNA of the CDR3 is TGTGCCAGCAGGGATGAGGGCAGGCGAGGGGTAGCATACGAGCAGTACTTC. Full variable domain (missing parts from reference TRBV28 and TRBJ2-7): DVKVTQSSRYLVKRTGEKVFLECVQDMDHENMFWYRQDPGLGLRLIYFSYDVKMKEKGDIPEGYSVSREKKERFSLILESASTNQTSMYLCASRDEGRRGVAYEQYFGPGTRLTVT.

There are many counts of this clone. Distinct nucleotide sequences in the sample also encode this CDR3. The chain couples TRBV5-1 to TRBJ2-1; 8 bases match TRBD2. The junction had 3 bases not matched to a gene; V was cut back by 1 base and J by 3 bases. This CDR3 is built from 15 residues. CDR1 SGHRS and CDR2 YFSETQ come from the germline V gene. CDR3 nucleotides: TGCGCCAGCAGCTTGAGTAGCGGGAACTACAATGAGCAGTTCTTC. As protein: CASSLSSGNYNEQFF.

Details on this clone: This sample also contains other DNA sequences that code for the same CDR3. This chain joins TRBV6-5 and TRBJ2-7, with D possibly matching TRBD2 (6 bases). Looked up from germline, CDR1 is MNHEY and CDR2 is SVGAGI. The CDR3 has 14 residues. The ends were cut back, 7 bases at V and 0 bases at J, with 13 bases in the middle. CDR3: CASTRDFSSYEQYF. The CDR3 bases are TGTGCCAGCACTAGGGACTTCTCCTCCTACGAGCAGTACTTC.

V and J are TRBV6-5 and TRBJ1-1; 9 bases are shared with TRBD1. Germline V gives CDR1 MNHEY, CDR2 SVGAGI. V lost 6 bases to trimming and J lost 4 bases; unmatched junction nucleotides: 6. The CDR3 contains 14 residues. CDR3 in DNA: TGTGCCAGCAGGGAGATGACAGGGGGCACTGAAGCTTTCTTT. It yields the protein CASREMTGGTEAFF.

The CDR3: CASSAGTSHTGELFF. CDR3 bases: TGTGCCAGCAGTGCCGGGACTAGCCACACCGGGGAGCTGTTTTTT. The chain employs TRBV6-1 and TRBJ2-2, with 9 bases lining up with TRBD2. Trimming removed 4 bases from V and 3 bases from J; junction bases left unmatched: 3. The CDR3 loop spans 15 amino acids. Per the germline V gene, CDR1 is MNHNS and CDR2 is SASEGT.

The chain links TRBV25-1 to TRBJ2-1; D is perhaps TRBD2 (6 bases). This CDR3 spans 13 amino acids. Germline CDR1 MGHDK, CDR2 SYGVNS. Trimming shortened V by 4 bases and J by 3 bases, and 7 bases separated the two germline ends. The CDR3 nucleotides are TGTGCCAGCAGTGGGGGGGACTACAATGAGCAGTTCTTC. It is translated as CASSGGDYNEQFF.

The rearrangement joins TRBV6-1 to TRBJ1-2; no firm D call. V lost 1 base to trimming and J lost 3 bases, with 12 bases between them. Germline CDR1 and CDR2: MNHNS and SASEGT. The CDR3 sequence is 15 residues long. CDR3 sequence reads: CASSEVADGYYGYTF. CDR3 nucleotide sequence: TGTGCCAGCAGTGAAGTGGCGGACGGATACTATGGCTACACCTTC.

This sequence joins TRBV7-9 and TRBJ1-5; D uncertain. Germline V gene sequence: CDR1 SEHNR, CDR2 FQNEAQ (reference sequence). The CDR3 is 16 residues long. The V end lost 4 bases, the J end lost 2 bases, and 15 bases lay between the germline ends. The CDR3 DNA sequence: TGTGCCAGCAGCTACACAGCAGGTGATGGCAATCAGCCCCAGCATTTT. Its protein is CASSYTAGDGNQPQHF.

The chain carries TRBV11-2 and TRBJ2-1, with no clear D. This CDR3 spans 16 amino acids. Trimming removed 1 base at V and 10 bases at J, with 20 bases between. Germline V CDR1 and CDR2: SGHAT, FQNNGV. The CDR3 loop reads CASSLAGSLRLYEQFF. For the CDR3, the DNA is TGTGCCAGCAGCTTAGCCGGGTCTCTCAGGCTCTACGAGCAGTTCTTC.

This chain joins TRBV5-1 and TRBJ2-1; no reliable D call. Trimming removed 0 bases at V and 7 bases at J, with 11 bases between. The CDR3 is 14 amino acids. Germline loops: CDR1 SGHRS, CDR2 YFSETQ. The CDR3 bases are TGCGCCAGCAGCTTGGCACTCCTTTGGAATGAGCAGTTCTTC. Translated, it gives CASSLALLWNEQFF. The complete variable domain, with remaining parts taken from reference TRBV5-1 and TRBJ2-1, reads KAGVTQTPRYLIKTRGQQVTLSCSPISGHRSVSWYQQTPGQGLQFLFEYFSETQRNKGNFPGRFSGRQFSNSRSEMNVSTLELGDSALYLCASSLALLWNEQFFGPGTRLTVL.

The chain couples TRBV7-9 to TRBJ2-3; D remains ambiguous. V was pared by 1 base and J by 0 bases, with 11 bases between. Germline V gives CDR1 SEHNR, CDR2 FQNEAQ (reference sequence). The CDR3 spans 16 residues. The CDR3 coding sequence is TGTGCCAGCAGCTTAGGGTTCCTGAAGAGCACAGATACGCAGTATTTT. Translation: CASSLGFLKSTDTQYF.

V gene TRBV27 combines with J gene TRBJ2-2; TRBD1 is a possible D gene (6 bases). The ends were cut back, 6 bases at V and 0 bases at J, with 14 bases in the middle. The CDR3 is 16 amino acids. Germline V gene data show CDR1 as MNHEY and CDR2 as SMNVEV (reference sequence). CDR3 protein: CASRAGAHANTGELFF. The CDR3 region has the DNA TGTGCCAGCAGGGCAGGGGCTCACGCGAACACCGGGGAGCTGTTTTTT.

The CDR3 sequence is CASSPMQGINEKLFF. The CDR3 nucleotides are TGTGCCAGCAGCCCGATGCAGGGGATTAATGAAAAACTGTTTTTT. V and J are TRBV5-6 and TRBJ1-4, with a tentative D call TRBD1 (6 bases). The germline V and J ends were trimmed by 4 bases and 4 bases, with 14 bases remaining between them. Germline loops: CDR1 SGHDT, CDR2 YYEEEE. This CDR3 comprises 15 residues.

In regard to this clone: This same CDR3 is encoded by further DNA sequences in the sample. The chain recombines TRBV19 with TRBJ1-3; perhaps TRBD1 as D (5 bases). Germline V gene sequence: CDR1 LNHDA, CDR2 SQIVND (reference sequence). The CDR3 runs to 14 residues. Trimming removed 3 bases from V and 2 bases from J, with 8 bases in between. CDR3 region: CASSMGGTGNTIYF. CDR3 coding DNA: TGTGCCAGTAGTATGGGGGGGACTGGAAACACCATATATTTT.

The chain's CDR3 is CASSLQGDGYTF. DNA of the CDR3: TGTGCCAGCTCCCTACAGGGAGATGGCTACACCTTC. The chain is built from TRBV18 and TRBJ1-2; TRBD1 is a possible D gene (6 bases). This CDR3 has 12 amino acids. Deletions cut 6 bases from V and 6 bases from J, with 11 bases between. Germline loops: CDR1 KGHSH, CDR2 LQKENI.

The rearrangement joins TRBV28 to TRBJ1-1, with a weak D call TRBD1 (5 bases). Per germline, CDR1 MDHEN and CDR2 SYDVKM. The CDR3 runs 15 residues. The V end was cut by 7 bases, the J end by 3 bases, with 18 bases between. The CDR3 bases are TGTGCCAGCACCTCGGGGGTAGGGGCGGACACTGAAGCTTTCTTT. Its translation is CASTSGVGADTEAFF.

A single count supports this clone. J is TRBJ1-3 and V is TRBV18; D is ambiguous. In germline, CDR1 is KGHSH, CDR2 LQKENI. The CDR3 totals 12 residues. The germline V and J ends were trimmed by 3 bases and 5 bases, with 5 bases remaining between them. The CDR3 DNA reads TGTGCCAGCTCACCGAACCGAAACACCATATATTTT. Its translation: CASSPNRNTIYF. The whole variable domain, filled in from reference TRBV18 and TRBJ1-3, reads NAGVMQNPRHLVRRRGQEARLRCSPMKGHSHVYWYRQLPEEGLKFMVYLQKENIIDESGMPKERFSAEFPKEGPSILRIQQVVRGDSAAYFCASSPNRNTIYFGEGSWLTVV.

The J gene is TRBJ1-4, the V gene TRBV7-9; 8 bases align to TRBD1. The CDR3 runs to 15 residues. CDR1 and CDR2 (germline): SEHNR, FQNEAQ (reference sequence). The V and J ends lost 2 bases and 5 bases, in that order; junction bases with no gene match: 4. CDR3 nucleotide sequence: TGTGCCAGCAGCTTAAGGACAGGGCGAAATGAAAAACTGTTTTTT. Translating gives CASSLRTGRNEKLFF.

The chain combines TRBV5-1 with TRBJ1-1, with TRBD1 identical over 10 bases. Trimming removed 7 bases from V and 6 bases from J; junction bases left unmatched: 12. The CDR3 has 15 amino acids. CDR1 and CDR2 (germline): SGHRS, YFSETQ. CDR3 loop: CASGPPGQGFAEAFF. DNA for the CDR3: TGCGCCAGCGGCCCACCGGGACAGGGGTTCGCTGAAGCTTTCTTT.

This rearrangement joins TRBV6-6 to TRBJ1-1, with D perhaps TRBD1 (5 bases). Germline V gene data show CDR1 as MNHNY and CDR2 as SVGAGI (reference sequence). This CDR3 has 16 residues. The V and J ends lost 0 bases and 4 bases respectively, with 15 bases between them. This chain's CDR3 is CASSYSSRAVGTEAFF. CDR3 coding DNA: TGTGCCAGCAGTTACTCTTCCAGGGCGGTTGGCACTGAAGCTTTCTTT.

As regards this clone: One base away lies a much larger clone, so this may be a sequencing read error. The rearrangement links TRBV5-6 to TRBJ2-7; TRBD1 matches 9 bases. From germline, CDR1 is SGHDT and CDR2 YYEEEE. The CDR3 has 14 amino acids. Losses at the gene ends were 2 bases for V and 3 bases for J; bases not matched to a gene: 3. CDR3 in amino acids: CASSFGQGRYEQYF. DNA of the CDR3: TGTGCCAGCAGCTTTGGACAGGGGCGCTACGAGCAGTACTTC. The full variable domain, with the rest looked up from reference TRBV5-6 and TRBJ2-7, is DAGVTQSPTHLIKTRGQQVTLRCSPKSGHDTVSWYQQALGQGPQFIFQYYEEEERQRGNFPDRFSGHQFPNYSSELNVNALLLGDSALYLCASSFGQGRYEQYFGPGTRLTVT.

The chain joins TRBV7-2 to TRBJ2-2; possibly TRBD2 for D (5 bases). Germline V CDR1 and CDR2: SGHTA, FQGNSA. The CDR3 consists of 13 residues. V was trimmed by 5 bases and J by 7 bases, leaving 11 bases between them. CDR3 residues: CASSKDFGGELFF. For the CDR3, the DNA is TGTGCCAGCAGCAAGGACTTTGGCGGGGAGCTGTTTTTT.

The J gene is TRBJ2-5, the V gene TRBV19; D possibly matches TRBD1 or TRBD2 (5 bases each). The CDR3 totals 17 residues. Trimming stripped 3 bases from V and 5 bases from J, with 22 bases between. In germline, CDR1 is LNHDA, CDR2 SQIVND (reference sequence). CDR3 in DNA: TGTGCCAGTAGTATCTCGGGGATATTCGGGGCGAGCGAGACCCAGTACTTC. Protein product: CASSISGIFGASETQYF.

This sequence joins TRBV18 and TRBJ1-2; tentative D call: TRBD1 (6 bases). V lost 2 bases to trimming and J lost 2 bases, with 15 bases between them. From germline, CDR1 is KGHSH and CDR2 LQKENI. This CDR3 has 16 residues. CDR3 DNA sequence: TGTGCCAGCTCACCAACGCGGGGGCAGCAGAACTATGGCTACACCTTC. Translating it yields CASSPTRGQQNYGYTF.

This clone occurred once. A far larger clone differs by one base, so this is likely a read error. CDR3 sequence (DNA): TGTGCCAGTGGAATCGGGCGGGACGCTCAGCCCCAGCATTTT. Translation: CASGIGRDAQPQHF. This chain links TRBV19 with TRBJ1-5; a possible D gene is TRBD1 (5 bases). Germline loops: CDR1 LNHDA, CDR2 SQIVND (reference sequence). Trimming took 8 bases from V and 6 from J, leaving 17 bases between them. The CDR3 length is 14 residues.